This TCR beta chain was recovered during a study of shared clonotypes between healthy human individuals. Study-level points and caveats: Shared clonotypes across all four donors exceeded non-shared ones in generation probability.

A CD45RA-negative memory subset and a CD45RA+ naive subset were separated from the CD4+ cells. An assay was performed, and its level was deep. Clones were read by immunoSEQ multiplex PCR, and TCRdb kept only the in-frame ones, dropping some. The table records more than 150,000 clones, about 93% of them present only once. Germline values: CDR1 KGHSH, CDR2 LQKENI. This CDR3 comprises 15 residues. V shed 6 bases and J 1 base; nucleotides not matched to a gene: 5. As regards this clone: Its specificity is unknown.

The sample was naive CD4+ T cells sorted from blood. The subset here: CD45RA+ positively selected. The chain couples TRBV18 to TRBJ1-1; 10 nucleotides match TRBD1. This TCR was sampled from a woman aged 25 to 39 in good health. CDR3 residues: CASSQGTGANTEAFF. CDR3 DNA: TGTGCCAGCTCCCAGGGGACAGGGGCGAACACTGAAGCTTTCTTT.